This T cell receptor beta chain was observed in a study of T-cell reconstitution after alpha-beta-depleted transplantation in children. Findings and limits, study-wide: A year had passed since transplant, and T-cell counts and diversity by then came mostly from newly produced T cells. The high TCRbeta diversity at day 60 in some patients came from surviving recipient T cells and thymic progenitors. Reported findings indicate that, about two months after transplant, alpha-beta T cells came from several hundred expanded clones, which were derived from non-depleted graft cells.

As it was prepared, the TCRbeta library received unique molecular identifiers. Each CDR3 protein gets one entry after TCRdb re-called the PCR reads with MiXCR. This sample carries 450,000 to 600,000 distinct CDR3 sequences, 10% to 13% of them seen once, and the ten largest clones take 2%. At least ten counts were recorded for this clonotype. The antigen remains unidentified. Germline CDR1 reads SGHVS; CDR2 reads FQNEAQ. The CDR3 runs 13 residues. Trimming shortened V by 0 bases and J by 5 bases, and 7 bases separated the two germline ends. The source material was PBMCs, sampled before TCRalphabeta/CD19-depleted stem cell transplant. The V call is TRBV7-8, the J call TRBJ1-1, with D unclear. This TCR derives from a child aged 2 to 10 with inherited bone marrow failure, due to receive a stem cell transplant. DNA for the CDR3: TGTGCCAGCAGCTTAGCTAAAGGGACTGAAGCTTTCTTT. Translated: CASSLAKGTEAFF.